A selection of T cell receptor beta chains follows, all from one sample in a study of liver allograft versus peripheral blood T cells. TCRdb reprocessed the reads via MiXCR and lists one record per CDR3 protein. This sample has some 8,000 distinct CDR3 sequences, with approximately 19% found just once. The receptors shown here come from a human patient who had a liver transplant. Some T cells could come from the graft donor. CDR3s include the opening cysteine and the closing phenylalanine or tryptophan. A D gene is named only where the DNA matches it firmly. The size entry is marked missing in some rows and otherwise reads once, few, many or a size class.

TRBJ1-1 - medium-sized TRBV18 TGTGCCAGCTCATCGCAACCAGGGATCTCGGCTTTCTTT CASSSQPGISAFF
TRBJ2-7 - - TRBV9 TGTGCCAGCAGCGTAGAAAGTTACGAACAGTACTTC CASSVESYEQYF
TRBJ2-7 TRBD1 medium-sized TRBV18 TGTGCCAGCTCACCTAGACAGGGTGGGGACGAGCAGTACTTC CASSPRQGGDEQYF
TRBJ1-4 TRBD1 - TRBV18 TGTGCCAGCTCACCAAACTTCGGGACAGGGGGCGAAAAACTGTTTTTT CASSPNFGTGGEKLFF
TRBJ1-1 - few TRBV2 TGTGCCAGCAGTGAGCGGGTGTGGGGAGAAGCTTTCTTT CASSERVWGEAFF
TRBJ2-2 TRBD1 medium-sized TRBV18 TGTGCCAGCTCACCACGACAGGGGGTGGCCGGGGAGCTGTTTTTT CASSPRQGVAGELFF
TRBJ2-7 - medium-sized TRBV5-6 TGTGCCAGCAGCTTTCTCAGGGGGGTTCACGAGCAGTACTTC CASSFLRGVHEQYF
TRBJ1-5 - medium-sized TRBV9 TGTGCCAGCAGCGTAGTTCTGCTTACTAATCAGCCCCAGCATTTT CASSVVLLTNQPQHF
TRBJ2-2 TRBD2 medium-sized TRBV6-2/TRBV6-3 TGTGCCAGCAGTTACTCGAGTACTAGCGGAAACACCGGGGAGCTGTTTTTT CASSYSSTSGNTGELFF
TRBJ1-2 - medium-sized TRBV6-5 TGTGCCAGCAGTTACATCGGGCCAGACTATGGCTACACCTTC CASSYIGPDYGYTF
TRBJ1-5 - - TRBV2 TGTGCCAGCAGCCTCCCTTACAATCAGCCCCAGCATTTT CASSLPYNQPQHF
TRBJ1-6 - - TRBV20-1 TGCAGTGCCGAGGGGGGCTCCTATAATTCACCCCTCCACTTT CSAEGGSYNSPLHF
TRBJ2-2 - - TRBV7-2 TGTGCCAGCAGCATAGGGCCCGACCGAGGGGAGCTGTTTTTT CASSIGPDRGELFF
TRBJ1-1 - medium-sized TRBV6-6 TGTGCCAGCAGTTTAGACAGCGTACAACGAGAAGCTTTCTTT CASSLDSVQREAFF
TRBJ1-3 - few TRBV2 TGTGCCAGCAGTGATGAGGGGTCCGGGTCTGGAAACACCATATATTTT CASSDEGSGSGNTIYF
TRBJ2-6 - - TRBV6-5 TGTGCCAGCAGTTCTCGTTTCTCTGGGGCCAACGTCCTGACTTTC CASSSRFSGANVLTF
TRBJ1-1 - large TRBV18 TGTGCCAGCTCACCGGGGATGAACACTGAAGCTTTCTTT CASSPGMNTEAFF
TRBJ2-1 - - TRBV9 TGTGCCAGCAGCAAGAGGGATGGGGCAGGTCACAATGAGCAGTTCTTC CASSKRDGAGHNEQFF
TRBJ1-2 - medium-sized TRBV19 TGTGCCAGTAGAATAGAAGGAGGCGGCTACACCTTC CASRIEGGGYTF
TRBJ1-2 TRBD1 medium-sized TRBV6-6 TGTGCCAGCAGTTCCCGGGACAGACCCTTCTATGGCTACACCTTC CASSSRDRPFYGYTF
TRBJ1-3 - medium-sized TRBV10-3 TGTGCCATCAGTGAGTCGACAGGTCCTGGAAACACCATATATTTT CAISESTGPGNTIYF
TRBJ2-7 - many TRBV6-1 TGTGCCAGCAGTGAAGTGGGGGGGCAGTACTTC CASSEVGGQYF
TRBJ1-4 TRBD1 many TRBV7-9 TGTGCCAGCAGCGCGGGACAGCCTGCCCTTAATGAAAAACTGTTTTTT CASSAGQPALNEKLFF
TRBJ1-3 - few TRBV3-1 TGTGCCACCGGGGAGAACAACTCTGGAAACACCATATATTTT CATGENNSGNTIYF
TRBJ1-5 TRBD1 medium-sized TRBV6-2/TRBV6-3 TGTGCCAGCAGCTATGGGACAGGGAGTAATCAGAATCAGCCCCAGCATTTT CASSYGTGSNQNQPQHF
TRBJ1-1 - medium-sized TRBV19 TGTGCCAGCAACCGGGGGGCTCGGGACACTGAAGCTTTCTTT CASNRGARDTEAFF
TRBJ2-2 - medium-sized TRBV28 TGTGCCAGCAGTTTGGGGGCAGGGTACACCGGGGAGCTGTTTTTT CASSLGAGYTGELFF
TRBJ1-6 - - TRBV3-1 TGTGCCAGCAGCTTCGTGGGCAGCTCCTATAATTCACCCCTCCACTTT CASSFVGSSYNSPLHF
TRBJ2-1 - medium-sized TRBV6-2/TRBV6-3 TGTGCCAGCACAAGACAGGCAGCCTACAATGAGCAGTTCTTC CASTRQAAYNEQFF
TRBJ1-2 TRBD1 many TRBV20-1 TGCAGTGCTAGAAGGGGGCTGGACTATGGCTACACCTTC CSARRGLDYGYTF
TRBJ1-2 TRBD1 medium-sized TRBV29-1 TGCAGCGTTGAAGGGACAGGGTCTTCCCTCTATGGCTACACCTTC CSVEGTGSSLYGYTF
TRBJ1-1 TRBD1 many TRBV5-5 TGTGCCAGCAGCTTCTTTCGCGGGACAGCAGAAGCTTTCTTT CASSFFRGTAEAFF
TRBJ1-1 TRBD1 medium-sized TRBV29-1 TGCAGCGTTGGAGGTGGCAGGGGGGGAGGAGGTGAAGCTTTCTTT CSVGGGRGGGGEAFF
TRBJ1-6 - - TRBV7-9 TGTGCCAGCCGACGGGACATCGATTCACCCCTCCACTTT CASRRDIDSPLHF
TRBJ1-5 - medium-sized TRBV16 TGTGCCAGCAGCCAACCGGCAAAGGATTCGAAGCCCCAGCATTTT CASSQPAKDSKPQHF
TRBJ2-1 TRBD1 medium-sized TRBV28 TGTGCCAGCAGGTCGGGACAGGGGGTCGAGGTTGAGCAGTTCTTC CASRSGQGVEVEQFF
TRBJ2-3 TRBD2 many TRBV6-1 TGTGCCAGCAGAGCAGGACTAGCGGGCGGAGATACGCAGTATTTT CASRAGLAGGDTQYF
TRBJ1-4 - large TRBV18 TGTGCCAGCTCACCAGACCGGATAAATAATGAAAAACTGTTTTTT CASSPDRINNEKLFF
TRBJ2-7 - - TRBV7-9 TGTGCCAGCAGCTCAAAGGGGTGCTACTCCTACGAGCAGTACTTC CASSSKGCYSYEQYF
TRBJ2-2 - medium-sized TRBV6-6 TGTGCCAGCAGTCGCAGGGCCAACGGGGAGCTGTTTTTT CASSRRANGELFF
TRBJ2-7 - medium-sized TRBV6-1 TGTGCCAGCAGTGAACAGTCGACCTACGAGCAGTACTTC CASSEQSTYEQYF
TRBJ1-2 - medium-sized TRBV5-6 TGTGCCAGCAGCTTGGCCGAGGGGGGCTACACCTTC CASSLAEGGYTF
TRBJ2-1 TRBD2 medium-sized TRBV10-3 TGTGCCATCAGTGGTGGGCTAGCGGGGGGGAACAATGAGCAGTTCTTC CAISGGLAGGNNEQFF
TRBJ1-6 TRBD1 many TRBV30 TGTGCCTGGAGTCCCTGGACAGGGAATTCACCCCTCCACTTT CAWSPWTGNSPLHF
TRBJ1-2 - many TRBV20-1 TGCAGTGCTAGTCCCGGGCCAACCAACTATGGCTACACCTTC CSASPGPTNYGYTF
TRBJ2-4 - medium-sized TRBV6-2/TRBV6-3 TGTGCCAGCAGTTACTCCCGGGGGATAAACATTCAGTACTTC CASSYSRGINIQYF
TRBJ2-3 TRBD2 - TRBV12-3/TRBV12-4 TGTGCCAGCAGCAGCGGGGGGGCGATAGATACGCAGTATTTT CASSSGGAIDTQYF
TRBJ1-2 - medium-sized TRBV14 TGTGCCAGCAGCCAAGGAACTAACTATGGCTACACCTTC CASSQGTNYGYTF
TRBJ1-1 - medium-sized TRBV10-3 TGTGCCATCAGTGAGTCATGGGGAGGGAACACTGAAGCTTTCTTT CAISESWGGNTEAFF